A single sample gave rise to the 27 T cell receptor beta chains below, sequenced in a study of shared clonotypes between healthy human individuals. Naive CD8 cells, CD45RO-negative and positively selected for CCR7, excluded terminally differentiated effector memory CD45RA+ cells. Some clones are missing from TCRdb's copy, which holds only in-frame ones; the method was immunoSEQ multiplex PCR. Here the sample spans around 2,000,000 clones, roughly 95% being singletons. Sequencing was carried out using naive CD8+ T cells sorted from blood. Receptors originate from a man younger than 35 in good health.

The chain carries TRBV6-5 and TRBJ2-4, with 8 bases aligning to TRBD1. This CDR3 has 13 amino acids. Per the germline V gene, CDR1 is MNHEY and CDR2 is SVGAGI. V was clipped by 6 bases and J by 4 bases; unmatched bases: 2. The DNA of the CDR3 is TGTGCCAGCAGGGGACAGGTGAAAAACATTCAGTACTTC. Amino acids: CASRGQVKNIQYF.

This chain uses TRBV13 with TRBJ2-1; TRBD1 matches at 9 bases. Germline CDR1 reads PRHDT; CDR2 reads FYEKMQ (reference sequence). Trimming took 4 bases from V and 7 from J; bases not matched to a gene: 8. The CDR3 runs to 15 residues. The CDR3 DNA reads as TGTGCCAGCAGCTCAATGGGACAGGGTGGGAATGAGCAGTTCTTC. This sequence encodes CASSSMGQGGNEQFF. The complete variable domain, with remaining parts taken from reference TRBV13 and TRBJ2-1, reads AAGVIQSPRHLIKEKRETATLKCYPIPRHDTVYWYQQGPGQDPQFLISFYEKMQSDKGSIPDRFSAQQFSDYHSELNMSSLELGDSALYFCASSSMGQGGNEQFFGPGTRLTVL.

This clone was observed once. The J gene is TRBJ2-5, the V gene TRBV7-8; 8 bases align to TRBD2. The CDR3 covers 17 residues. V was clipped by 2 bases and J by 0 bases; unmatched bases: 8. In germline, CDR1 is SGHVS, CDR2 FQNEAQ. CDR3 nucleotides: TGTGCCAGCAGCTTAAGCGGGGCTAGCGGGTACCAAGAGACCCAGTACTTC. Its translation: CASSLSGASGYQETQYF.

The rearrangement joins TRBV2 to TRBJ2-7; TRBD1 aligns across 8 bases. V lost 6 bases, J lost 5 bases, and 9 bases stayed unmatched. This CDR3 is 14 amino acids long. Germline CDR1 and CDR2: SNHLY and FYNNEI. DNA of the CDR3: TGTGCCAGCAGCCGGACAGGGTTCGACGACGAGCAGTACTTC. Translated: CASSRTGFDDEQYF.

The chain links TRBV11-2 to TRBJ2-7; D remains unclear. Per germline, CDR1 SGHAT and CDR2 FQNNGV. Trimming removed 2 bases from V and 6 bases from J, with 17 bases in between. The CDR3 has 15 amino acids. CDR3 DNA: TGTGCCAGCAGCTTACTCGGGCTTTCCCCCCCCGAGCAGTACTTC. This gives the protein CASSLLGLSPPEQYF.

The chain employs TRBV4-1 and TRBJ2-5; 9 bases align to TRBD2. The CDR3 totals 13 residues. CDR1 is MGHRA, CDR2 YSYEKL, per germline. V shed 0 bases, J shed 7 bases, and the junction held 0 bases outside the gene matches. CDR3 bases: TGCGCCAGCAGCCAAGAGACTAGCGGGACCCAGTACTTC. It specifies CASSQETSGTQYF.

The rearrangement links TRBV29-1 to TRBJ2-1; the match to TRBD2 covers 10 bases. V shed 7 bases, J shed 4 bases, and the junction held 19 bases outside the gene matches. The CDR3 loop spans 18 amino acids. Per the germline V gene, CDR1 is SQVTM and CDR2 is ANQGSEA. The CDR3 is CSAEGLAIRGGEYNEQFF. For the CDR3, the DNA is TGCAGCGCCGAGGGACTAGCGATTCGAGGAGGGGAGTACAATGAGCAGTTCTTC.

The rearrangement joins TRBV4-1 to TRBJ1-3; D ambiguous. Germline values: CDR1 MGHRA, CDR2 YSYEKL. Trimming took 4 bases from V and 0 from J, leaving 10 bases between them. CDR3 size: 15 residues. This chain's CDR3 is CASSREDFSGNTIYF. CDR3 coding DNA: TGCGCCAGCAGCCGAGAGGACTTCTCTGGAAACACCATATATTTT.

This chain joins TRBV7-8 and TRBJ2-5; TRBD1 matches at 9 bases. The CDR3 loop spans 17 amino acids. In germline, CDR1 is SGHVS, CDR2 FQNEAQ. J lost 1 base, V lost 9 bases, and 15 bases had no gene match. The CDR3 here is CASWTGTGYPVQETQYF. CDR3 coding DNA: TGTGCCAGTTGGACCGGGACAGGGTATCCCGTCCAAGAGACCCAGTACTTC.

In DNA form, the CDR3 reads TGTGCCAGCAGTGACGGACTAGGGAATCTCTACGAGCAGTACTTC. Translated, it gives CASSDGLGNLYEQYF. The V gene is TRBV2, the J gene TRBJ2-7; 7 positions match TRBD2. CDR1 is SNHLY, CDR2 FYNNEI, per germline. The junction had 8 bases not matched to a gene; V was cut back by 3 bases and J by 3 bases. The CDR3 loop spans 15 amino acids.

The genes are TRBV19 and TRBJ1-6; TRBD1 is a possible D gene (5 bases). Between the trimmed V and J ends, which lost 5 bases and 0 bases, there was a span of 14 bases. The CDR3 is made up of 17 amino acids. Germline V gene data show CDR1 as LNHDA and CDR2 as SQIVND (reference sequence). The CDR3 coding sequence is TGTGCCAGTAGTCCTACCCCAGGGAGCTCCTATAATTCACCCCTCCACTTT. It codes for CASSPTPGSSYNSPLHF.

CDR3 sequence reads: CASSLAAGEYEQYF. The CDR3 DNA reads TGTGCCAGCAGCTTGGCGGCGGGAGAGTACGAGCAGTACTTC. The chain recombines TRBV5-4 with TRBJ2-7; 7 nucleotides align to TRBD2. This CDR3 region has 14 residues. The V segment lost 0 bases and the J segment 4 bases; nucleotides outside the gene matches: 4. The germline V gene has CDR1 SGHNT and CDR2 YYREEE (reference sequence).

This sequence joins TRBV2 and TRBJ2-1; a weak D match, TRBD1 (6 bases). Trimming pared 3 bases from V and 12 bases from J, leaving 18 bases between. This CDR3 has 14 residues. CDR1 is SNHLY and CDR2 is FYNNEI in the germline V gene. CDR3 region: CASSDTWAGDGQFF. The CDR3 DNA is TGTGCCAGCAGTGATACGTGGGCAGGGGATGGGCAGTTCTTC.

In DNA form, the CDR3 reads TGTGCCAGCAGTTTATCTCTATTACCGGTGGGTTCCTACGAGCAGTACTTC. Translated: CASSLSLLPVGSYEQYF. The chain joins TRBV27 to TRBJ2-7; no reliable D call. The length of the CDR3 is 17 residues. V lost 0 bases and J 1 base, leaving 16 bases between the germline ends. The V gene's germline CDR1 is MNHEY and CDR2 SMNVEV (reference sequence).

In its sample, this clone was seen once. V is TRBV2 and J is TRBJ1-2, with TRBD1 matching 8 bases. Germline V lookup: CDR1 SNHLY, CDR2 FYNNEI. The CDR3 sequence is 15 residues long. After removal of 5 bases from V and 12 bases from J, the junction contained 17 bases not matched to a gene. CDR3 nucleotides: TGTGCCAGCAGTACGGACAGGGAGAGAGGTAAAGCCAACACCTTC. Translated: CASSTDRERGKANTF.

This clone was found once. The genes are TRBV4-3 and TRBJ2-1; 10 bases align to TRBD1. Germline trimming cut 4 bases from V and 0 bases from J; bases unmatched to any gene: 12. Germline CDR1 and CDR2: LGHNA and YSLEER. The CDR3 runs to 19 residues. Written as DNA, the CDR3 is TGCGCCAGCAGCCTTAATTCAGGGACAGGGGCCTACTCCTACAATGAGCAGTTCTTC. Its translation is CASSLNSGTGAYSYNEQFF.

This chain links TRBV18 with TRBJ1-1; TRBD1 aligns across 7 bases. The CDR3 spans 14 residues. J gave up 7 bases and V 3 bases, and 8 bases lay outside the gene matches. CDR1 KGHSH and CDR2 LQKENI come from the germline V gene. The CDR3 coding sequence is TGTGCCAGCTCACCGACAGGGCCGGGGGATGAAGCTTTCTTT. Translating it yields CASSPTGPGDEAFF.

This clone was seen a few times. V and J are TRBV9 and TRBJ1-1, with D possibly being TRBD1 (5 bases). Trimming left V 7 bases short and J 0 bases short, with 13 bases between. Germline V gives CDR1 SGDLS, CDR2 YYNGEE. The CDR3 consists of 14 residues. CDR3 region: CASVPGLMNTEAFF. DNA for the CDR3: TGTGCCAGCGTCCCAGGGCTGATGAACACTGAAGCTTTCTTT.

This clone was observed once. Distinct nucleotide sequences in the sample also encode this CDR3. The chain is built from TRBV4-1 and TRBJ2-7; TRBD1 aligns across 12 bases. CDR3 length: 14 amino acids. The junction had 2 bases not matched to a gene; V was cut back by 4 bases and J by 4 bases. The germline gives CDR1 MGHRA, CDR2 YSYEKL. The CDR3 region has the DNA TGCGCCAGCAGCCCGGGACAGGGGGCATACGAGCAGTACTTC. Amino acid sequence: CASSPGQGAYEQYF.

The CDR3 nucleotides are TGCGCCAGCAGCTTGCGTTACGGGAGCTCCTACAATGAGCAGTTCTTC. This encodes CASSLRYGSSYNEQFF. The rearrangement joins TRBV5-1 to TRBJ2-1; a weak D match, TRBD2 (6 bases). With 1 base removed from V and 0 bases from J, the gap between germline ends came to 11 bases. CDR1 and CDR2 from the germline V gene are SGHRS and YFSETQ. This CDR3 has 16 amino acids.

The chain recombines TRBV5-1 with TRBJ2-5, with 9 nucleotides matching TRBD2. The CDR3 is 17 residues long. Per germline, CDR1 SGHRS and CDR2 YFSETQ. Trimming took 0 bases from V and 2 from J; bases not matched to a gene: 8. This chain's CDR3 is CASSLAGVAGAQETQYF. The CDR3 DNA reads as TGCGCCAGCAGCTTGGCCGGGGTAGCGGGGGCGCAAGAGACCCAGTACTTC. The variable domain in full, completed from reference TRBV5-1 and TRBJ2-5, reads KAGVTQTPRYLIKTRGQQVTLSCSPISGHRSVSWYQQTPGQGLQFLFEYFSETQRNKGNFPGRFSGRQFSNSRSEMNVSTLELGDSALYLCASSLAGVAGAQETQYFGPGTRLLVL.

Points on this clone: This sample also contains other DNA sequences that code for the same CDR3. The chain joins TRBV6-5 to TRBJ1-1; no definite D call. CDR3 length: 14 residues. Germline values: CDR1 MNHEY, CDR2 SVGAGI. V was trimmed by 2 bases and J by 3 bases, leaving 10 bases between them. CDR3 coding DNA: TGTGCCAGCAGTTACAGCGAAGGGTACACTGAAGCTTTCTTT. Amino acid sequence: CASSYSEGYTEAFF.

The rearrangement uses TRBV7-9 and TRBJ1-6, with D perhaps TRBD1 (5 bases). The CDR3 loop spans 15 amino acids. V was shortened by 2 bases and J by 8 bases, with 13 bases between the two germline ends. Germline V gene lookup returns CDR1 SEHNR and CDR2 FQNEAQ (reference sequence). CDR3: CASSLSRGGDSPLHF. CDR3 DNA sequence: TGTGCCAGCAGCTTAAGTAGGGGCGGGGATTCACCCCTCCACTTT.

This chain joins TRBV7-9 and TRBJ2-7; the D is unclear. V was shortened by 5 bases and J by 3 bases, with 20 bases between the two germline ends. Per the germline V gene, CDR1 is SEHNR and CDR2 is FQNEAQ (reference sequence). This CDR3 has 16 amino acids. The DNA for the CDR3 is TGTGCCAGCAGCCCCCCTTCCTCTCCCTTATACTACGAGCAGTACTTC. Translated, it gives CASSPPSSPLYYEQYF.

This chain uses TRBV5-1 with TRBJ1-6, with D perhaps TRBD1 (5 bases). The CDR3 has 12 residues. Trimming cost V 0 bases and J 12 bases, with 7 bases left between them. Germline V gene data show CDR1 as SGHRS and CDR2 as YFSETQ. The CDR3 DNA reads as TGCGCCAGCAGCTTGGACGGGGGACCCCTCCACTTT. This codes for CASSLDGGPLHF. Complete variable domain (other parts from reference TRBV5-1 and TRBJ1-6): KAGVTQTPRYLIKTRGQQVTLSCSPISGHRSVSWYQQTPGQGLQFLFEYFSETQRNKGNFPGRFSGRQFSNSRSEMNVSTLELGDSALYLCASSLDGGPLHFGNGTRLTVT.

V gene TRBV9 combines with J gene TRBJ2-3, with TRBD2 identical over 13 bases. V shed 3 bases, J shed 6 bases, and the junction held 7 bases outside the gene matches. CDR3 length: 16 residues. Germline lookup yields CDR1 SGDLS and CDR2 YYNGEE. Written as DNA, the CDR3 is TGTGCCAGCAGCGAAGGGACTAGCGGGGCGGCTGATACGCAGTATTTT. This translates into CASSEGTSGAADTQYF.

Comment on this clone: This sample also contains other DNA sequences that code for the same CDR3. The chain has TRBV4-1 and TRBJ2-7; 7 bases are shared with TRBD1. The CDR3 runs 14 residues. The germline V gene encodes CDR1 MGHRA and CDR2 YSYEKL. V dropped 4 bases and J dropped 4; count of bases not matched to a gene: 7. The CDR3 protein is CASSPRQGEYEQYF. In DNA, the CDR3 is TGCGCCAGCAGCCCTCGGCAGGGGGAGTACGAGCAGTACTTC.